The 32 T cell receptor beta chains presented below share a single source sample, sequenced in a study of cytomegalovirus exposure and HLA in healthy donors. Primers: 60 Vbeta forward and 13 Jbeta reverse. Generated by immunoSEQ multiplex PCR, the TCRdb table keeps only in-frame clones and is missing some. The repertoire includes some 130,000 clones, roughly 74% of them detected once, and 5.8% sits in the top ten. The material sequenced was PBMCs. These receptors all stem from a woman aged 50 to 65 in good health and CMV-seropositive.

The chain links TRBV29-1 to TRBJ1-4; unclear D gene. The CDR3 extends over 10 amino acids. V lost 5 bases and J lost 4, with 2 bases in between. Germline assignment: CDR1 SQVTM and CDR2 ANQGSEA. The CDR3 DNA reads as TGCAGCGTTCGTAATGAAAAACTGTTTTTT. Its translation is CSVRNEKLFF.

This rearrangement joins TRBV6-1 to TRBJ2-3; the match to TRBD2 covers 14 bases. Germline trimming cut 7 bases from V and 3 bases from J; bases unmatched to any gene: 3. Looked up from germline, CDR1 is MNHNS and CDR2 is SASEGT. The CDR3 totals 15 residues. The CDR3 DNA follows: TGTGCCAGCAAGAGACTAGCGGGGGGGACAGATACGCAGTATTTT. This translates into CASKRLAGGTDTQYF.

This clone occurred once. The chain employs TRBV2 and TRBJ2-2; 8 bases line up with TRBD2. The CDR3 totals 13 residues. V shed 7 bases, J shed 7 bases, and the junction held 5 bases outside the gene matches. Germline V gives CDR1 SNHLY, CDR2 FYNNEI. This CDR3 is CASTGGGIGELFF. The DNA for the CDR3 is TGTGCCAGCACCGGGGGGGGTATCGGGGAGCTGTTTTTT.

This clone showed up just once. One end of the junction does not line up with germline, which may come from a read error. The rearrangement links TRBV7-7 to TRBJ2-5; 8 nucleotides line up with TRBD1. The CDR3 totals 16 residues. The V gene's germline CDR1 is SSHAT and CDR2 FNYEAQ (reference sequence). Here the CDR3 DNA reads TGTGCTAGCAGCTTGACTCTGACAGGGGTCCAAGAGACCCAGTACTTC. Its translation is CASSLTLTGVQETQYF. Combining the CDR3 with reference TRBV7-7 and TRBJ2-5 gives the whole variable domain GAGVSQSPRYKVTKRGQDVTLRCDPISSHATLYWYQQALGQGPEFLTYFNYEAQPDKSGLPSDRFSAERPEGSISTLTIQRTEQRDSAMYRCASSLTLTGVQETQYFGPGTRLLVL.

The rearrangement uses TRBV11-2 and TRBJ1-2; D is perhaps TRBD1 (6 bases). The CDR3 is 13 amino acids. Germline assignment: CDR1 SGHAT and CDR2 FQNNGV. V was cut by 5 bases and J by 5 bases, with 12 bases left in between. CDR3: CASSPGQTYGYTF. The CDR3 DNA reads TGTGCCAGCAGCCCTGGACAGACATATGGCTACACCTTC.

The chain carries TRBV4-1 and TRBJ1-1; D gene ambiguous. In germline, CDR1 is MGHRA, CDR2 YSYEKL. This CDR3 region has 14 residues. V dropped 4 bases and J dropped 4 bases, with 13 bases sitting between them. CDR3 loop: CASSLSGFGTEAFF. The CDR3 region has the DNA TGCGCCAGCAGCCTCTCGGGGTTTGGCACTGAAGCTTTCTTT.

The rearrangement links TRBV30 to TRBJ2-7; D perhaps matches TRBD1 (5 bases). Germline CDR1 and CDR2: GTSNPN and SVGIG (reference sequence). The V and J ends lost 0 bases and 4 bases respectively, with 16 bases between them. This CDR3 comprises 15 residues. CDR3 in DNA: TGTGCCTGGAGTGTAATAACAGGTGGTTCGTACGAGCAGTACTTC. Protein product: CAWSVITGGSYEQYF.

V and J are TRBV18 and TRBJ2-1; D unclear. Germline V CDR1 and CDR2: KGHSH, LQKENI. V shed 0 bases and J shed 0 bases, with 12 bases lying between them. The CDR3 length is 17 residues. The CDR3 DNA reads as TGTGCCAGCTCACCACCAATAGTACAGAGCTCCTACAATGAGCAGTTCTTC. It is translated as CASSPPIVQSSYNEQFF. The entire variable domain, with the rest obtained from reference TRBV18 and TRBJ2-1, is as follows: NAGVMQNPRHLVRRRGQEARLRCSPMKGHSHVYWYRQLPEEGLKFMVYLQKENIIDESGMPKERFSAEFPKEGPSILRIQQVVRGDSAAYFCASSPPIVQSSYNEQFFGPGTRLTVL.

V and J are TRBV7-9 and TRBJ2-1, with D tentatively TRBD1 (5 bases). The CDR3 is 13 amino acids. Germline CDR1 reads SEHNR; CDR2 reads FQNEAQ (reference sequence). V lost 1 base to trimming and J lost 10 bases, with 11 bases between them. CDR3 bases: TGTGCCAGCAGCTTAGGGGCAGGGCTGGAGCAGTTCTTC. Translating it yields CASSLGAGLEQFF.

The V gene is TRBV30, the J gene TRBJ1-6; perhaps TRBD1 as D (5 bases). V was trimmed by 6 bases and J by 2 bases, leaving 11 bases between them. The CDR3 runs to 14 residues. Germline assignment: CDR1 GTSNPN and CDR2 SVGIG (reference sequence). CDR3 protein: CACTGSPYNSPLHF. The CDR3 nucleotides are TGTGCCTGTACAGGCTCGCCCTATAATTCACCCCTCCACTTT.

This clone was found a few times. V usage is TRBV30 and J usage is TRBJ1-1; D call uncertain. Trimming shortened V by 2 bases and J by 5 bases, and 9 bases separated the two germline ends. The germline V gene encodes CDR1 GTSNPN and CDR2 SVGIG (reference sequence). The CDR3 is made up of 12 amino acids. The CDR3 region has the DNA TGTGCCTGGAGTCGCGGGAGGACTGAAGCTTTCTTT. This translates into CAWSRGRTEAFF. The full variable domain, completed using reference TRBV30 and TRBJ1-1, is SQTIHQWPATLVQPVGSPLSLECTVEGTSNPNLYWYRQAAGRGLQLLFYSVGIGQISSEVPQNLSASRPQDRQFILSSKKLLLSDSGFYLCAWSRGRTEAFFGQGTRLTVV.

The chain couples TRBV5-1 to TRBJ1-4; possibly TRBD1 for D (5 bases). Germline lookup yields CDR1 SGHRS and CDR2 YFSETQ. CDR3 size: 14 residues. Trimming stripped 4 bases from V and 8 bases from J, with 15 bases between. The CDR3 sequence: CASSKVPGEEKLFF. The CDR3 DNA follows: TGCGCCAGCAGCAAGGTCCCGGGGGAAGAAAAACTGTTTTTT. Variable domain in full (rest from reference TRBV5-1 and TRBJ1-4): KAGVTQTPRYLIKTRGQQVTLSCSPISGHRSVSWYQQTPGQGLQFLFEYFSETQRNKGNFPGRFSGRQFSNSRSEMNVSTLELGDSALYLCASSKVPGEEKLFFGSGTQLSVL.

The V call is TRBV7-6, the J call TRBJ1-6; TRBD1 matches 9 bases. CDR3 length: 14 amino acids. Germline assignment: CDR1 SGHVS and CDR2 FNYEAQ. Trimming cost V 1 base and J 10 bases; bases outside gene matches: 2. The CDR3 sequence is CASSLGDRVSPLHF. CDR3 DNA sequence: TGTGCCAGCAGCTTAGGGGACAGGGTCTCACCCCTCCACTTT.

In DNA, the CDR3 is TGTGCCAGCAGCCCGATCGGCGGCCTAAACTATGGCTACACCTTC. This codes for CASSPIGGLNYGYTF. This chain connects TRBV7-8 to TRBJ1-2; no reliable D call. CDR1 is SGHVS and CDR2 is FQNEAQ in the germline V gene. The ends were cut back, 5 bases at V and 2 bases at J, with 15 bases in the middle. The CDR3 length is 15 residues.

The chain's CDR3 is CASSYISGSGNTIYF. The CDR3 DNA sequence: TGTGCCAGCAGTTACATTTCAGGGTCTGGAAACACCATATATTTT. The genes are TRBV6-5 and TRBJ1-3, with D perhaps matching TRBD1 (5 bases). The CDR3 runs 15 residues. Trimming shortened V by 2 bases and J by 1 base, and 9 bases separated the two germline ends. Germline V gene sequence: CDR1 MNHEY, CDR2 SVGAGI.

J is TRBJ1-5 and V is TRBV7-8, with 9 bases fitting TRBD1. Germline CDR1 reads SGHVS; CDR2 reads FQNEAQ. V dropped 5 bases and J dropped 2; count of bases not matched to a gene: 4. The CDR3 is 15 amino acids. CDR3 in DNA: TGTGCCAGCAGCCGGGACAGGGTCGGCAATCAGCCCCAGCATTTT. It encodes CASSRDRVGNQPQHF.

V and J are TRBV25-1 and TRBJ1-6, with no clear D. The germline V and J ends were trimmed by 0 bases and 5 bases, with 8 bases remaining between them. The germline gives CDR1 MGHDK, CDR2 SYGVNS. The CDR3 is 15 amino acids. This CDR3 is CASSEYSGNNSPLHF. DNA for the CDR3: TGTGCCAGCAGTGAATACTCCGGGAATAATTCACCCCTCCACTTT. The full variable domain, completed using reference TRBV25-1 and TRBJ1-6, is EADIYQTPRYLVIGTGKKITLECSQTMGHDKMYWYQQDPGMELHLIHYSYGVNSTEKGDLSSESTVSRIRTEHFPLTLESARPSHTSQYLCASSEYSGNNSPLHFGNGTRLTVT.

J is TRBJ1-1 and V is TRBV27; D gene unclear. The CDR3 sequence is 12 residues long. Germline V gene data show CDR1 as MNHEY and CDR2 as SMNVEV (reference sequence). V lost 3 bases, J lost 8 bases, and 10 bases lay in between. The CDR3 nucleotides read TGTGCCAGCAGTTTGTTGCCCGGGGAAGCTTTCTTT. Translating it yields CASSLLPGEAFF.

The rearrangement uses TRBV5-4 and TRBJ2-1; TRBD1 might be the D (6 bases). The ends were cut back, 4 bases at V and 4 bases at J, with 9 bases in the middle. The CDR3 is 13 residues long. Looked up from germline, CDR1 is SGHNT and CDR2 is YYREEE (reference sequence). The CDR3 DNA reads as TGTGCCAGCAGCACAGGGAGTTACAATGAGCAGTTCTTC. It codes for CASSTGSYNEQFF.

This chain joins TRBV10-3 and TRBJ2-6; the D gene is possibly TRBD1 (6 bases). With 3 bases removed from V and 0 bases from J, the gap between germline ends came to 18 bases. CDR1 is ENHRY and CDR2 is SYGVKD in the germline V gene. The CDR3 sequence is 19 residues long. The CDR3 DNA is TGTGCCATCAGTGACCTAGGACAGTCTCGACTCTCTGGGGCCAACGTCCTGACTTTC. As protein: CAISDLGQSRLSGANVLTF.

This clone was found a few times. The chain uses TRBV4-1 and TRBJ1-2, with D maybe TRBD1 (6 bases). Looked up from germline, CDR1 is MGHRA and CDR2 is YSYEKL. The CDR3 runs 16 residues. V lost 9 bases and J 8 bases, leaving 28 bases between the germline ends. The CDR3, as DNA: TGCGCCAGGGGGCCCGGGAGGGACACCAATAGGGAGGGCTACACCTTC. Its protein product is CARGPGRDTNREGYTF.

The CDR3 sequence is CASSQAPTDLSSYEQYF. CDR3 nucleotide sequence: TGTGCCAGCAGCCAAGCACCGACAGACCTCAGCTCCTACGAGCAGTACTTC. This sequence joins TRBV14 and TRBJ2-7; weak D call: TRBD1 (5 bases). The CDR3 extends over 17 amino acids. Trimming removed 1 base at V and 0 bases at J, with 16 bases between. The germline V gene has CDR1 SGHDN and CDR2 FVKESK.

Only one count was recorded for this clone. V gene TRBV2 combines with J gene TRBJ1-2; D unresolved. The V gene lost 1 base and the J gene lost 8 bases, with 14 bases spanning the gap. CDR3 length: 14 residues. Germline V gene data show CDR1 as SNHLY and CDR2 as FYNNEI. The CDR3 loop is CASSEEGGSGGYTF. The CDR3 DNA reads as TGTGCCAGCAGTGAAGAAGGAGGGTCTGGAGGCTACACCTTC. The whole variable domain, filled in from reference TRBV2 and TRBJ1-2, reads EPEVTQTPSHQVTQMGQEVILRCVPISNHLYFYWYRQILGQKVEFLVSFYNNEISEKSEIFDDQFSVERPDGSNFTLKIRSTKLEDSAMYFCASSEEGGSGGYTFGSGTRLTVV.

V usage is TRBV27 and J usage is TRBJ2-7; D is perhaps TRBD1 (6 bases). The CDR3 runs 14 residues. Germline V gives CDR1 MNHEY, CDR2 SMNVEV (reference sequence). Trimming stripped 5 bases from V and 2 bases from J, with 13 bases between. CDR3 loop: CASSRTAQTYEQYF. Written as DNA, the CDR3 is TGTGCCAGCAGTAGGACAGCACAGACCTACGAGCAGTACTTC.

V and J are TRBV6-6 and TRBJ1-1; 8 bases line up with TRBD1. V lost 5 bases, J lost 11 bases, and 10 bases stayed unmatched. The CDR3 is made up of 13 amino acids. Germline V gene lookup returns CDR1 MNHNY and CDR2 SVGAGI (reference sequence). The CDR3 reads CASSQRQGFLAFF. CDR3 bases: TGTGCCAGCAGTCAACGACAGGGGTTTTTGGCTTTCTTT.

The chain uses TRBV9 and TRBJ1-2; 9 bases align to TRBD1. The CDR3 loop spans 13 amino acids. Per the germline V gene, CDR1 is SGDLS and CDR2 is YYNGEE. Trimming cost V 4 bases and J 7 bases; bases outside gene matches: 5. The CDR3 region has the DNA TGTGCCAGCAGCTCACAGGGGGCGCTTGGCTACACCTTC. Translated, it gives CASSSQGALGYTF.

The V gene is TRBV2, the J gene TRBJ1-2; D is possibly TRBD1 (5 bases). Germline CDR1 is SNHLY and CDR2 is FYNNEI. CDR3 length equals 13 residues. V was pared by 7 bases and J by 8 bases, with 17 bases between. The CDR3 protein is CASTLATGGGYTF. CDR3 bases: TGTGCCAGCACCCTTGCTACAGGTGGCGGCTACACCTTC.

In this sample, this clone turned up a few times. Sequence at one end of the junction differs from germline and may be a read error. The chain carries TRBV12-5 and TRBJ1-5; 9 bases match TRBD1. CDR1 is LGHNT, CDR2 FRNRAP, per germline. There are 16 residues in the CDR3. The CDR3 sequence is CASAKSGTGNNRPQHF. In DNA, the CDR3 is TGTGCTAGTGCCAAAAGTGGGACAGGGAACAATCGGCCCCAGCATTTT.

V usage is TRBV7-8 and J usage is TRBJ2-5; 11 nucleotides match TRBD1. There are 16 residues in the CDR3. Germline-derived CDR1 and CDR2 are SGHVS and FQNEAQ. With V trimmed by 1 base and J by 5 bases, 6 bases remained unmatched. CDR3 amino acids: CASSLGGQGGAETQYF. The CDR3 DNA is TGTGCCAGCAGCTTAGGGGGACAGGGGGGTGCGGAGACCCAGTACTTC. The full variable domain, completed using reference TRBV7-8 and TRBJ2-5, is GAGVSQSPRYKVAKRGQDVALRCDPISGHVSLFWYQQALGQGPEFLTYFQNEAQLDKSGLPSDRFFAERPEGSVSTLKIQRTQQEDSAVYLCASSLGGQGGAETQYFGPGTRLLVL.

The chain employs TRBV5-1 and TRBJ2-1; D may be TRBD1 (7 bases). In germline, CDR1 is SGHRS, CDR2 YFSETQ. Trimming pared 2 bases from V and 11 bases from J, leaving 11 bases between. The CDR3 totals 12 residues. CDR3 in DNA: TGCGCCAGCAGCTTAGGAGGGGGCCAGCAGTTCTTC. This codes for CASSLGGGQQFF.

The chain employs TRBV6-1 and TRBJ2-2; TRBD2 agrees at 7 bases. The CDR3 is 15 amino acids. J gave up 6 bases and V 9 bases, and 13 bases lay outside the gene matches. Germline CDR1 and CDR2: MNHNS and SASEGT. The CDR3 coding sequence is TGTGCCAGATACCGGCCTTCTGGACTAGCCGGGGAGCTGTTTTTT. Protein product: CARYRPSGLAGELFF.

This clone was seen a single time. This chain links TRBV5-1 with TRBJ1-1, with D possibly matching TRBD1 (5 bases). The germline CDR1 and CDR2 sequences are SGHRS and YFSETQ. V was shortened by 4 bases and J by 0 bases, with 10 bases between the two germline ends. The CDR3 is 14 amino acids. The DNA of the CDR3 is TGCGCCAGCAGCCCGACAGCCATGAACACTGAAGCTTTCTTT. Protein product: CASSPTAMNTEAFF.